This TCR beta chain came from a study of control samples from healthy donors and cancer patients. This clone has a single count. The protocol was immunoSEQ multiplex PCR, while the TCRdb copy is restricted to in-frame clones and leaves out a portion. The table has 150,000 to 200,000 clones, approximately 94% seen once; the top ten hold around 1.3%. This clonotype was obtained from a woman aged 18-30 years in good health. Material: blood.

CDR3: CASSQDRTGPGGNTIYF. The CDR3 nucleotides read TGCGCCAGCAGCCAAGACCGGACAGGGCCGGGGGGAAACACCATATATTTT. The rearrangement joins TRBV4-3 to TRBJ1-3; 8 nucleotides align to TRBD1. Germline V gene sequence: CDR1 LGHNA, CDR2 YSLEER. The CDR3 sequence is 17 residues long. J was trimmed by 4 bases and V by 0 bases; bases with no gene match: 8.